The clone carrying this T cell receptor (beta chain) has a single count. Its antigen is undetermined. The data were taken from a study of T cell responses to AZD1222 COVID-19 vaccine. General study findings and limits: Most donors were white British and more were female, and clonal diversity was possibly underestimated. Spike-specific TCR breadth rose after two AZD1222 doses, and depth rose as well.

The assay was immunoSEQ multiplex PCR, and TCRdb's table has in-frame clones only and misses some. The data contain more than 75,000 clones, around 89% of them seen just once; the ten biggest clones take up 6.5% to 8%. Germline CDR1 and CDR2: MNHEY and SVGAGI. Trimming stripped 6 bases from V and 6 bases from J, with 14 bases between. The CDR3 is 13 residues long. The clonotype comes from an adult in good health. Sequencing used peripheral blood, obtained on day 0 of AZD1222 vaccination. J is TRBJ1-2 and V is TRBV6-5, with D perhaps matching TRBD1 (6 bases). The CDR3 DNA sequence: TGTGCCAGCAGCCCGACAGGTACCCATGGCTACACCTTC. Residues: CASSPTGTHGYTF.